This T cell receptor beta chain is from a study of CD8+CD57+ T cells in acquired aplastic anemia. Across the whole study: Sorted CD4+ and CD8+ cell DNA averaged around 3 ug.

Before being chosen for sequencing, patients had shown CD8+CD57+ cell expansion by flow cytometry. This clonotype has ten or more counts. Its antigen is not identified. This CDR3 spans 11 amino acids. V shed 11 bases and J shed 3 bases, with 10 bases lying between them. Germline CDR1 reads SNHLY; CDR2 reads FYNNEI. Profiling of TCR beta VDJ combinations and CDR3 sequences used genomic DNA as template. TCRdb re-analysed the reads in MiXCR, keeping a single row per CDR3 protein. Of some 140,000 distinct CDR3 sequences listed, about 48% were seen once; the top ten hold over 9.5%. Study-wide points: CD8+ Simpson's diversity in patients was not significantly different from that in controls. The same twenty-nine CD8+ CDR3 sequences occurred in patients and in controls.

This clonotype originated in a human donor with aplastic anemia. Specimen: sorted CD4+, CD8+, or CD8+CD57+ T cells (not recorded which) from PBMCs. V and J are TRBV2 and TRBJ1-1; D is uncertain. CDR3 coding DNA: TGTGCCGGGCACACTTACACTGAAGCTTTCTTT. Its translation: CAGHTYTEAFF.